The 5 T cell receptor beta chains reported below all come from one sample, sequenced in a study of regulatory T cells in long-lasting Graves disease (dated by TCRdb to the early 2020s). The time point label, read with the paper, signifies: newly diagnosed GD, antithyroid drugs for less than 3 months. For both TCR sequencing and RNA sequencing, RNA was extracted from PBMCs using TRIzol. Library construction relied on multiplex PCR. The sequencer listed for this sample is Illumina HiSeq 4000. To build TCR beta libraries, CDR3 regions were amplified by Arm-PCR using iRepertoire HTBI primers. TCRdb took the public reads, trimmed them with fastp at Q25, ran MiXCR for clone calling and kept in-frame beta chains. Rows are unified per CDR3 protein, each entry keeping the most common DNA and genes. In this sample the table shows fewer than 350,000 distinct CDR3 sequences, more than 15% of which occur a single time. About 36% of the sample goes to the ten largest clones.

The sequences come from peripheral blood mononuclear cells (PBMCs), collected at new diagnosis, from a patient treated with antithyroid drugs. The receptors here all came from a female donor with Graves disease.

The table lists this clonotype with many counts. The rearrangement joins TRBV12-3 or TRBV12-4 to TRBJ2-1, with D perhaps matching TRBD2 (5 bases). The CDR3 is 14 residues long. V gave up 7 bases and J gave up 0 bases, with 10 bases separating them. In DNA form, the CDR3 reads TGTGCCAGCAACACCCTAGCCTCCTACAATGAGCAGTTCTTC. Protein sequence: CASNTLASYNEQFF.

Only a few counts were recorded for this clonotype. J is TRBJ2-7 and V is TRBV5-6; tentatively, D is TRBD1 or TRBD2 (5 bases each). CDR1 is SGHDT and CDR2 is YYEEEE in the germline V gene. V was clipped by 4 bases and J by 5 bases, with 13 bases between them. The CDR3 extends over 13 amino acids. The CDR3 protein is CASSPGSANEQYF. The CDR3 bases are TGTGCCAGCAGCCCAGGGAGTGCGAACGAGCAGTACTTC. Looking up the rest from reference TRBV5-6 and TRBJ2-7 gives the full variable domain: DAGVTQSPTHLIKTRGQQVTLRCSPKSGHDTVSWYQQALGQGPQFIFQYYEEEERQRGNFPDRFSGHQFPNYSSELNVNALLLGDSALYLCASSPGSANEQYFGPGTRLTVT.

This clonotype has at least ten counts. The rearrangement joins TRBV2 to TRBJ2-2; D is unresolved. V lost 4 bases and J 5 bases, leaving 5 bases between the germline ends. The CDR3 length is 12 residues. The germline gives CDR1 SNHLY, CDR2 FYNNEI. In nucleotides, the CDR3 is TGTGCCAGCAGTGGGCTGACCGGGGAGCTGTTTTTT. This codes for CASSGLTGELFF.

This clonotype was counted many times. At one end the junction does not follow the germline gene, possibly because of a read error. The V and J genes are TRBV5-1 and TRBJ2-3, with a tentative D call TRBD1 (5 bases). CDR1 is SGHRS, CDR2 YFSETQ, per germline. The CDR3 sequence is 15 residues long. CDR3 protein: CASSPIPGRTDTQYF. The CDR3 DNA sequence: TGTGCCAGCAGCCCAATACCAGGGCGCACAGATACGCAGTATTTT.

Ten or more counts support this clonotype. The rearrangement links TRBV18 to TRBJ1-2; no reliable D call. The CDR3 contains 13 residues. Germline V gene lookup returns CDR1 KGHSH and CDR2 LQKENI. Deletions cut 6 bases from V and 3 bases from J, with 11 bases between. CDR3 in amino acids: CASSIPGDYGYTF. The CDR3 coding sequence is TGTGCCAGCTCCATCCCGGGAGACTATGGCTACACCTTC.